The present entry profiles one TCR beta chain with its context. This clonotype was found many times. What this receptor recognizes is not known. No much larger clone exists at a distance of one base, and base qualities are not known. This sample was included in a study of early T cells in non-severe SARS-CoV-2 infection (dated by TCRdb to about 2021). About the investigation overall: Bulk RNA from unsorted whole blood was used for TCR sequencing, so alpha and beta chains could not be paired.

From a lookup of the germline V gene, CDR1 and CDR2 are SGHTA and FQGNSA. Trimming costs V 1 base and J 1 base, and their ends lie 7 bases apart. The CDR3 has 14 amino acids, counting the end cysteine and phenylalanine. The CDR3 DNA has 42 bases and is translated from base 1. Here is what the overall study found, with its caveats: Matching against VDJdb was skewed toward anti-spike CD8 responses, likely underestimated virus-specific expansions, and missed private and CD4 specificities.

A case-control design nested within a healthcare worker cohort in London, UK, was used, with weekly nasopharyngeal swab PCR tests and blood sampling performed. Healthcare workers were enrolled in the week of the UK lockdown, from 23 to 31 March 2020, and were followed every week for up to roughly 15 weeks. The library was obtained by 5' RACE. The instrument given in TCRdb is NextSeq 500. The TCR library protocol attached unique molecular identifiers to individual cDNA molecules to correct for sequencing error and PCR bias. Sequencing covered both TCR alpha and beta chains, and within each sample the abundances of alpha and beta sequences were tightly co-correlated. In the authors' own workflow: Decombinator V4 was used to annotate TCR sequences for V gene, J gene and CDR3. Expanded TCRs were defined as changing significantly between any two time points under a Poisson model with p below 0.0001. TCR abundances were normalised to the total number of TCRs sequenced in each sample and reported as counts per million. MAIT TCRs were defined by TRAV1-2 paired with TRAJ12, TRAJ20 or TRAJ33, and iNKT TCRs by TRAV10 paired with TRAJ18. VDJdb, accessed 1 November 2021, was searched for CMV, EBV and SARS-CoV-2 annotated TCRs, excluding TCRs annotated for multiple antigens. Starting from the raw public reads, TCRdb applied fastp trimming at Q25, assembled clones with MiXCR and retained in-frame beta chains. Rows matching on CDR3 protein sequence are summarized as one entry with the most common DNA and genes. TCRdb, not the authors, supplied the V and J calls. The sample has tens of thousands of distinct CDR3 sequences on record, approximately 5% of them singletons. Together, the top ten hold 20% to 25% of the sample.

The chain uses TRBV7-2 and TRBJ1-1; no D gene call is confident. This clonotype originated in an adult who was a healthcare worker with PCR-confirmed SARS-CoV-2 infection or an uninfected control (not recorded which). The sequenced sample consisted of whole blood. The DNA is TGTGCCAGCAGCTTAGTTGTGAAGAACACTGAAGCTTTCTTT. Translation gives CASSLVVKNTEAFF.